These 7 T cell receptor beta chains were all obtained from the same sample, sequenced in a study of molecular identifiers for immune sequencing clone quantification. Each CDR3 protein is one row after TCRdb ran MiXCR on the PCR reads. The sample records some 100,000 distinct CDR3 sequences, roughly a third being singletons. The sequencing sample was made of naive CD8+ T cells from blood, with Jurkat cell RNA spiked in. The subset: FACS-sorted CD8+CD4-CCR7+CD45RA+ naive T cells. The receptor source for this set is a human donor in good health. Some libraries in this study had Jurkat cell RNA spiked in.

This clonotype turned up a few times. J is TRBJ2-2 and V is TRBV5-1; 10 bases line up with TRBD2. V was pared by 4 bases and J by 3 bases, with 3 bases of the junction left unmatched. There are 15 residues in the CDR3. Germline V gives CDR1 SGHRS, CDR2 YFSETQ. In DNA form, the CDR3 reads TGCGCCAGCAGCCTCAGCGGGAGGGACACCGGGGAGCTGTTTTTT. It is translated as CASSLSGRDTGELFF.

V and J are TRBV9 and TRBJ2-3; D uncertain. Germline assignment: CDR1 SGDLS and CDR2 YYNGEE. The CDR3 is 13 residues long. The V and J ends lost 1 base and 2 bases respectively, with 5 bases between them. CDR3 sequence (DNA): TGTGCCAGCAGCGTAAAGATCACAGATACGCAGTATTTT. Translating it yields CASSVKITDTQYF.

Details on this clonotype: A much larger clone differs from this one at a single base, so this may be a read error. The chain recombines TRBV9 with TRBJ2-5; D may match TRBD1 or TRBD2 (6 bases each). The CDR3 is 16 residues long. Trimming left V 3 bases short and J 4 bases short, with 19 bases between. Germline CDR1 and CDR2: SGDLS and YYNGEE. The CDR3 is CASSAEQGLGRETQYF. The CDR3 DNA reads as TGTGCCAGCAGCGCGGAACAGGGACTGGGGCGAGAGACCCAGTACTTC.

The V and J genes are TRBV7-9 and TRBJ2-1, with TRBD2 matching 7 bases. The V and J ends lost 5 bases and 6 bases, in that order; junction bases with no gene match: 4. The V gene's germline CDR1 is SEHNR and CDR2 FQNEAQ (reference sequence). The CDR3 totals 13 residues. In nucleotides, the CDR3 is TGTGCCAGCAGCGCGACTAGCCCCAATGAGCAGTTCTTC. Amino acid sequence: CASSATSPNEQFF.

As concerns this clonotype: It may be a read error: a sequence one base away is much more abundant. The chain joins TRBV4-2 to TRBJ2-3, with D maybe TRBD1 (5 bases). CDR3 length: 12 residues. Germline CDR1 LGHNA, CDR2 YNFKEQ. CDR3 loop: CASSQETETQYF. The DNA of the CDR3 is TGTGCCAGCAGCCAGGAGACAGAAACGCAGTATTTT.

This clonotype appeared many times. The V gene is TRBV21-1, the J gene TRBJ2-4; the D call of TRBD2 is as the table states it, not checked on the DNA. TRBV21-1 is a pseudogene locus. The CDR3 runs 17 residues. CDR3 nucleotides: TGTGCCAAAACGGGACTAGCGGGAGAGGGGGCCAAAAACATTCAGTACTTC. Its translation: CAKTGLAGEGAKNIQYF.

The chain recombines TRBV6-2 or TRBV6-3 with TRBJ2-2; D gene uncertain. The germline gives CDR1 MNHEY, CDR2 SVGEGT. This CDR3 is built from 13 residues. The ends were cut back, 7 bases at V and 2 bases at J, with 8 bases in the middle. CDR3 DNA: TGTGCCAGCATGGGTCTAAACACCGGGGAGCTGTTTTTT. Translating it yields CASMGLNTGELFF.